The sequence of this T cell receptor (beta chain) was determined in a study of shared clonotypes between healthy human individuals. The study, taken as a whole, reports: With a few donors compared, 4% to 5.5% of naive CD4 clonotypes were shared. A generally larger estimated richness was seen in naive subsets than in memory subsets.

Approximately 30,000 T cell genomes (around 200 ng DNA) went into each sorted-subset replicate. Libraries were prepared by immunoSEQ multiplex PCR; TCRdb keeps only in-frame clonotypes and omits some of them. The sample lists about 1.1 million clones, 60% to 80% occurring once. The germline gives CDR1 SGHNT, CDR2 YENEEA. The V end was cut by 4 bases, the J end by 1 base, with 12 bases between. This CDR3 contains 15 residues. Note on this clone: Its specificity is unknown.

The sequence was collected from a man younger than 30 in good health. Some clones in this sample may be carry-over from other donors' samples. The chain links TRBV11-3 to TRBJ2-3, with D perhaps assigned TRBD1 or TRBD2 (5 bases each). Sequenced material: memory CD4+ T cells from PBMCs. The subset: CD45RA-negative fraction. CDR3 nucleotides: TGTGCCAGCAGCTCCAAGAGGGGCGGCACAGATACGCAGTATTTT. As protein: CASSSKRGGTDTQYF.